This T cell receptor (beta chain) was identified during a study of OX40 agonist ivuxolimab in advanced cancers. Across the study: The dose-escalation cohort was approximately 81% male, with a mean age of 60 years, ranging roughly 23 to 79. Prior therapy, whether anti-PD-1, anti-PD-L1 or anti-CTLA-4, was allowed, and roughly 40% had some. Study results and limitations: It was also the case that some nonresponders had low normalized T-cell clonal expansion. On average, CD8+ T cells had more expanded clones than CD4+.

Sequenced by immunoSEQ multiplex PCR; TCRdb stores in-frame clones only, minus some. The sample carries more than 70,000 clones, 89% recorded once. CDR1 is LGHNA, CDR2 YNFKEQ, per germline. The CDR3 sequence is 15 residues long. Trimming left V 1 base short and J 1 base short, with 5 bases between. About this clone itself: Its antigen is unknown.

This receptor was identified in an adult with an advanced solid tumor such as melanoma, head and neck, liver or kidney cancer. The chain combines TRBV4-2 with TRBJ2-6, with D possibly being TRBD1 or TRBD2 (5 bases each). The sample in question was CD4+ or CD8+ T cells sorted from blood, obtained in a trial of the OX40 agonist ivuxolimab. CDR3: CASSQGGSGANVLTF. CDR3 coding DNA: TGTGCCAGCAGCCAAGGGGGGTCTGGGGCCAACGTCCTGACTTTC.